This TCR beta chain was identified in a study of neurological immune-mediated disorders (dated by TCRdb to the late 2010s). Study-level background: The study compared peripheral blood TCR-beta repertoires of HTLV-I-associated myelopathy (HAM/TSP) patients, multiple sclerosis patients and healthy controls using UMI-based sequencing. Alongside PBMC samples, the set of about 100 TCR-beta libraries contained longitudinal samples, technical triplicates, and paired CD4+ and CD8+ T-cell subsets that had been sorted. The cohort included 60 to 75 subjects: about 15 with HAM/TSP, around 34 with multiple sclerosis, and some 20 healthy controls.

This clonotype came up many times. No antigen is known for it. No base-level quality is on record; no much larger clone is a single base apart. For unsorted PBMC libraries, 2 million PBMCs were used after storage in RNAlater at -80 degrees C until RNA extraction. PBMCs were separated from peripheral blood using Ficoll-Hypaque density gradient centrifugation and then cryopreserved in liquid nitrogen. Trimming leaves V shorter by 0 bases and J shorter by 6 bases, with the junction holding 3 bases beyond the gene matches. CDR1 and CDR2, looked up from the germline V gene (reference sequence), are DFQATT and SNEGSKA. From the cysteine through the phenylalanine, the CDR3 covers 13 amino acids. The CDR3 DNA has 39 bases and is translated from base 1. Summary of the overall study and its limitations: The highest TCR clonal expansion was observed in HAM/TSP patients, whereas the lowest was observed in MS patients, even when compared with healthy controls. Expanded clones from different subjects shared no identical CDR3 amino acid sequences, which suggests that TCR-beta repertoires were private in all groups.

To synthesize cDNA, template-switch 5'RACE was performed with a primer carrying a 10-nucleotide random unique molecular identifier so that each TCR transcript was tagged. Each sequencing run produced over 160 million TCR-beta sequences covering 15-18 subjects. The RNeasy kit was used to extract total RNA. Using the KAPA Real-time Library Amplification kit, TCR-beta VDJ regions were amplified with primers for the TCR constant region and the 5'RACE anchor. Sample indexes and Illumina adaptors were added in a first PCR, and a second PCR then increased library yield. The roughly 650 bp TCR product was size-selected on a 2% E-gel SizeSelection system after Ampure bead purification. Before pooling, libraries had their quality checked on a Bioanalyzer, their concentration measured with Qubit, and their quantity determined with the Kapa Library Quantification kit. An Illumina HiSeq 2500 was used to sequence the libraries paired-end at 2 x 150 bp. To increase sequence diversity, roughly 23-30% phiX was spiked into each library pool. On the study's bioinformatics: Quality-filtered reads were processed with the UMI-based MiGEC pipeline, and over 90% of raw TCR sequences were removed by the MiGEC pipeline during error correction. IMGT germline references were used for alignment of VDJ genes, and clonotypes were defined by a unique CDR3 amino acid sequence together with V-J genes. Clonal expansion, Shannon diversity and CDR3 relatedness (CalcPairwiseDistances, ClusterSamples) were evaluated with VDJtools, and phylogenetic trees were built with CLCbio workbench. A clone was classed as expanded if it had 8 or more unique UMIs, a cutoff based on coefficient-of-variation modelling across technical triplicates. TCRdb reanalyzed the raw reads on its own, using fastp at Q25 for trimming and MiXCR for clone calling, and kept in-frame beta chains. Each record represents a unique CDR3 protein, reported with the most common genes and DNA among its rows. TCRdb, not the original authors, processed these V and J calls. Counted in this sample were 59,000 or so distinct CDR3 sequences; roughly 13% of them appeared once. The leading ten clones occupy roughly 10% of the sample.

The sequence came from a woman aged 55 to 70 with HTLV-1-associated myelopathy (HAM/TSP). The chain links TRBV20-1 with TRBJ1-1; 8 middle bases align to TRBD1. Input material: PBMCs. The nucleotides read TGCAGTGCTAGAGACGACAGGGGCCCTGAAGCTTTCTTT. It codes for CSARDDRGPEAFF.